This T cell receptor beta chain was identified in a study of tumor-infiltrating lymphocytes in primary liver carcinoma (dated 2017 in TCRdb). Context from the whole study: Of the five patients, three men and two women aged 30 to 69 years, four had hepatocellular carcinoma and one had combined HCC and intrahepatic cholangiocarcinoma. A total of roughly 35 specimens from 5 patients, comprising roughly 25 tumor regions, 5 adjacent noncancerous liver tissues and 5 peripheral blood samples, were covered by TCRbeta repertoire sequencing. TCRbeta repertoire sequencing, expression microarrays and whole-exome sequencing were combined in the study across five regions of each liver tumor, with adjacent normal tissue and blood also included. To link TCRbeta repertoire diversity with the local molecular phenotype, the roughly 26 tumor region samples were profiled using Agilent mRNA microarrays. Reproducibility between technical replicate repertoires was high, with correlation coefficients above 0.95 and mean shared-clone rates about 0.91. The five patients had tumors of stage T1-T3 N0M0, with maximum diameters ranging from about 4 to 11 cm. Samples yielded roughly 3.5 to 8 million productive TCRbeta reads; read depth did not differ significantly between tissue types. The research as a whole found: Only the TCR beta chain was sequenced, which likely underestimates true repertoire diversity because unpaired alpha chains were not captured. A significantly larger repertoire fraction was made up by the top 250 clones in tumors than in blood (p = 0.039). Only four or five patients were included in the study, and the authors note that the findings should be validated in a larger study. Repertoire overlap was higher between tumor regions (mean roughly 36%) than tumor-adjacent (approximately 17%) or tumor-blood (approximately 14%) pairs, consistent with antigen-driven expansion. Since the samples were bulk and unsorted, there was no way to compare CD4+ and CD8+ T cell repertoires. Only roughly 8-24% of top clones appeared in all five regions of a tumor, which suggests that tumor-infiltrating T cells are spatially heterogeneous.

Starting from around 520 ng total RNA, TCRbeta-specific cDNA was produced by reverse transcription with a constant-region primer and ProtoScript II reverse transcriptase. The TCRbeta libraries were prepared through three rounds of nested multiplex PCR following a slightly modified ARM-PCR procedure. Each of the first two PCR rounds ran for about 10 cycles and used multiplex TRBV1-TRBV30 forward primers together with a Cbeta reverse primer. Sample barcodes and Illumina adapters were added in a final 25-cycle PCR with Deep VentR polymerase. Before sequencing, amplicons of 200-500 bp were gel-purified using a QIAquick gel extraction kit. An Illumina HiSeq 2500 was used to sequence the TCRbeta amplicons with 250-bp paired-end reads. The paper's processing steps were these. To recover full CDR3 sequences, reads were quality-trimmed using Trimmomatic v0.33 and paired reads were then merged using FLASH v1.2.11. MiGEC v1.2.1b assigned V, D and J germline segments to the rearranged TCRbeta sequences. Clonotype statistics and Shannon-Wiener diversity indices were computed with VDJtools v1.0.0. To cut down on sampling bias, every analysis after diversity analysis relied on just the 250 most abundant clonotypes from each sample. TCRdb trimmed the raw reads at Q25, called clones with MiXCR and kept productive beta chains. Each CDR3 protein gets just one entry, which takes the most common genes and DNA from the rows behind it. TCRdb's processing, not the authors', yielded these V and J calls. In this sample the table shows more than 75,000 distinct CDR3 sequences, approximately 70% of which occur a single time. The leading ten clones occupy approximately 20% of the sample.

By sample share, this clonotype is medium-sized (0.01 to 0.1%). This receptor's antigen is unknown. No base quality information exists; no much larger clone differs at one position. Total RNA and DNA were co-extracted without cell sorting from around 20-30 mg of bulk tissue using the AllPrep DNA/RNA mini kit. Between late 2015 and early 2016, roughly five patients in China with histopathologically diagnosed primary liver carcinoma had surgical resection. At the time of sampling, the patients were treatment-naive and had chronic HBV infection. Five spatially separated regions were sampled from each tumor: the superior, inferior, left-lateral and right-lateral poles, plus the tumor centre. Histological examination found more than 75% viable tumor cells in every tumor sample. Fresh tumor and adjacent tissue pieces were bisected, with one half stored in RNAlater at -80 degrees C and the other half sent for histology.

The CDR3 goes from the cysteine to the phenylalanine over 11 residues. Of the read, only the CDR3 DNA is kept; its 33 bases are in frame from base 1. As encoded in the germline V gene, CDR1 is SGHAT while CDR2 is FQNNGV. V loses 2 bases, J loses 9 bases, and the germline ends lie 5 bases apart. The clonotype originates from a middle-aged man with primary liver carcinoma and hepatitis B virus infection. This chain is built from TRBV11-2 and TRBJ2-1; the D gene assignment is ambiguous. Sequenced material: liver tumor tissue from sampling region 1. The cell subset or site label corresponds to: tumor region T1, superior pole. DNA sequence: TGTGCCAGCAGCTTACTTGCTGAGCAGTTCTTC. This encodes CASSLLAEQFF. Outside the CDR3, residues come from the reference TRBV11-2 and TRBJ2-1 proteins, so the full variable domain is: EAGVAQSPRYKIIEKRQSVAFWCNPISGHATLYWYQQILGQGPKLLIQFQNNGVVDDSQLPKDRFSAERLKGVDSTLKIQPAKLEDSAVYLCASSLLAEQFFGPGTRLTVL.